The 2 T cell receptor beta chains listed next were all sequenced from one sample in a study of human T cells and chemical hapten exposure. Indicated time point: patch test 2, 6 weeks after DPC sensitization. Stated treatment: therapeutic diphenylcyclopropenone sensitization with weekly scalp DPC. Each CDR3 protein is one row after TCRdb ran MiXCR on the RACE reads. The data contain some 44,000 distinct CDR3 sequences, 8.5% to 10% of them singletons. The source material was whole blood, sampled in connection with sensitization to the hapten diphenylcyclopropenone (DPC). The receptors were sampled from a middle-aged woman with alopecia areata. Some clones in this sample may be carry-over from other donors' samples.

Remarks on this clonotype: The conserved phenylalanine or tryptophan is not found at the CDR3 terminus, so this likely reflects a read error. The DNA is omitted, as the CDR3 cannot be located on it reliably, and the CDR3 follows TCRdb's listing. This chain joins TRBV21-1 and TRBJ2-3; the table assigns TRBD1, which was not confirmed against the DNA. TRBV21-1 is noted as a pseudogene. 13 amino acids form the CDR3, both terminal residues included. The CDR3 spells CASSKGGGDTQYL.

The rearrangement uses TRBV29-1 and TRBJ2-7, with a possible D match to TRBD1 (5 bases). The CDR3 spans 13 residues. Germline V CDR1 and CDR2: SQVTM, ANQGSEA. The V and J ends lost 1 base and 2 bases respectively, with 9 bases between them. The CDR3 region is CSVEGADTYEQYF. The DNA for the CDR3 is TGCAGCGTTGAAGGTGCGGACACCTACGAGCAGTACTTC.